The T cell receptor (beta chain) under discussion was sequenced for a study of a mutant IDH1 vaccine in newly diagnosed glioma. Time point meaning: baseline, week 1 (first vaccination visit). This sample's treatment: pre-vaccination baseline after standard-of-care therapy. Clones were read by immunoSEQ multiplex PCR, and TCRdb kept only the in-frame ones, dropping some. Among roughly 15,000 clones, around 87% were seen once, and the ten largest hold approximately 10%. Per the germline V gene, CDR1 is SGHNT and CDR2 is YYREEE (reference sequence). The V segment lost 4 bases and the J segment 2 bases; nucleotides outside the gene matches: 13. The CDR3 loop spans 18 amino acids.

This TCR was recovered from a woman in her forties with glioma. Some clones in this sample may be carry-over from other donors' samples. Sequencing used PBMCs, obtained from a glioma patient treated with radiotherapy, temozolomide or both. The genes are TRBV5-4 and TRBJ2-5, with 11 nucleotides matching TRBD2. DNA of the CDR3: TGTGCCAGCAGCCGCGGACTAGCGGGTTGGGGAGCTCAAGAGACCCAGTACTTC. This gives the protein CASSRGLAGWGAQETQYF. Full variable domain (missing parts from reference TRBV5-4 and TRBJ2-5): ETGVTQSPTHLIKTRGQQVTLRCSSQSGHNTVSWYQQALGQGPQFIFQYYREEENGRGNFPPRFSGLQFPNYSSELNVNALELDDSALYLCASSRGLAGWGAQETQYFGPGTRLLVL.